Listed below are T cell receptor beta chains from one sample, sequenced in a study of blood T cell repertoires in COVID-19. The repertoire was sequenced with immunoSEQ multiplex PCR; TCRdb's copy has only in-frame clones and lacks some. The sample records more than 300,000 clones, around 91% being singletons. The sample taken for sequencing was peripheral blood. The receptors here all came from a middle-aged woman with COVID-19, enrolled during active disease. Each CDR3 is given with its conserved first and last residue. A D gene is named only where the DNA matches it firmly. Expanded clones are given a class, and other clones once, few, many or no size at all.

>TRBJ1-3|NA|NA|15|TRBV30
TGTGCCTGGAGTGTACGAGGCAGGGCCGGAAACACCATATATTTT
CAWSVRGRAGNTIYF
>TRBJ2-2|few|NA|13|TRBV5-1
TGCGCCAGCAGTTCCCCAGTCACCGGGGAGCTGTTTTTT
CASSSPVTGELFF
>TRBJ2-4|NA|TRBD2|16|TRBV6-6
TGTGCCAGCAGGCGATCCGGGACTAGATCCAAAAACATTCAGTACTTC
CASRRSGTRSKNIQYF
>TRBJ2-3|once|TRBD2|13|TRBV2
TGTGCCAGCATTAGCGGGGACACAGATACGCAGTATTTT
CASISGDTDTQYF
>TRBJ2-2|NA|NA|17|TRBV15
TGTGCCACCAGCAGAGAGGGAAGGCGGGACCACACCGGGGAGCTGTTTTTT
CATSREGRRDHTGELFF
>TRBJ2-7|NA|TRBD1|16|TRBV24-1
TGTGCCACCAGTGATTTCGAACTGGACAGGGGATGGGTGCAGTACTTC
CATSDFELDRGWVQYF
>TRBJ2-3|NA|NA|14|TRBV24-1
TGTGCCACCAGTGCTAAGAGTGGAGCAGATACGCAGTATTTT
CATSAKSGADTQYF
>TRBJ2-7|NA|NA|12|TRBV19
TGTGCCAGTAGTGGGTCGGGGTACGAGCAGTACTTC
CASSGSGYEQYF
>TRBJ2-2|NA|NA|17|TRBV5-1
TGCGCCAGCAGCTTTGGGCAGGGACTTTCAAACACCGGGGAGCTGTTTTTT
CASSFGQGLSNTGELFF
>TRBJ1-2|NA|NA|14|TRBV5-1
TGCGCCAGCGTCCCGACACAGGCCGTCGGGGGCTACACCTTC
CASVPTQAVGGYTF
>TRBJ2-5|NA|NA|10|TRBV2
TGTGCCAGCAGTCCGGGGACCCAGTACTTC
CASSPGTQYF
>TRBJ2-3|NA|NA|13|TRBV3-1/TRBV3-2
TGTGCCAGCAGCCAAGAGGCGGGGCCAACGCAGTATTTT
CASSQEAGPTQYF
>TRBJ1-2|NA|NA|13|TRBV30
TGTGCCTGGAGTGTAGCATTGAGGGCTGGCTACACCTTC
CAWSVALRAGYTF
>TRBJ1-2|NA|NA|14|TRBV3-1/TRBV3-2
TGTGCCAGCAGCCAAGATCAGGGCAGTTATGGCTACACCTTC
CASSQDQGSYGYTF
>TRBJ1-2|NA|TRBD1|14|TRBV5-1
TGCGCCAGCAGCGTGGACAGGGCGAGCTATGGCTACACCTTC
CASSVDRASYGYTF
>TRBJ1-2|NA|TRBD1|13|TRBV5-1
TGCGCCAGCAAAAGAGACAGGGAAGGTGGCTACACCTTC
CASKRDREGGYTF
>TRBJ1-2|NA|NA|16|TRBV6-1
TGTGCCAGCAGTGGACTCACTGGGGGCACCAACTATGGCTACACCTTC
CASSGLTGGTNYGYTF
>TRBJ1-5|NA|NA|17|TRBV19
TGTGCCAGTCATATTGGGGCAGGGGTCGGACGCAATCAGCCCCAGCATTTT
CASHIGAGVGRNQPQHF
>TRBJ1-3|NA|NA|14|TRBV10-3
TGTGCCATCAGTGAGGGGAGCTCTGGAAACACCATATATTTT
CAISEGSSGNTIYF
>TRBJ2-3|NA|NA|15|TRBV7-9
TGTGCCAGCAGCTTATTCGCAGGGCCTACAGATACGCAGTATTTT
CASSLFAGPTDTQYF
>TRBJ2-7|NA|NA|11|TRBV20-1
TGCAGTGCTAGAGATCCCCCCGGTCAGTACTTC
CSARDPPGQYF
>TRBJ2-7|medium-sized|NA|14|TRBV6-2/TRBV6-3
TGTGCCAGCAGTTACGGGACAAACTCCTACGAGCAGTACTTC
CASSYGTNSYEQYF
>TRBJ1-2|NA|NA|14|TRBV5-4
TGTGCCAGCAGCTTGGGCGGAGACTCCTATGGCTACACCTTC
CASSLGGDSYGYTF
>TRBJ2-7|NA|NA|14|TRBV3-1/TRBV3-2
TGTGCCAGCAGCGCTGGAGGGCTCTCCCACGAGCAGTACTTC
CASSAGGLSHEQYF
>TRBJ2-2|NA|TRBD2|15|TRBV7-3
TGTGCCAGCAGCCGGGCCGGGGGGTACACCGGGGAGCTGTTTTTT
CASSRAGGYTGELFF
>TRBJ1-5|NA|TRBD1|14|TRBV28
TGTGCCAGCAGTCCAGGGGGACCGAATCAGCCCCAGCATTTT
CASSPGGPNQPQHF
>TRBJ2-1|NA|TRBD2|14|TRBV10-3
TGTGCCATCAGCCTAGCGGGGACGTACAATGAGCAGTTCTTC
CAISLAGTYNEQFF
>TRBJ2-7|NA|TRBD2|16|TRBV11-2
TGTGCCAGCAGCTTTCTGGGGACGCGGGGGGAAGCCGAGCAGTACTTC
CASSFLGTRGEAEQYF
>TRBJ2-1|NA|NA|12|TRBV7-8
TGTGCCAGCAGCAAGGGAGAGGGTGAGCAGTTCTTC
CASSKGEGEQFF
>TRBJ1-6|NA|TRBD1|15|TRBV5-5
TGTGCCAGCAGCTCCGGGACAGCCCCTGGTTCACCCCTCCACTTT
CASSSGTAPGSPLHF
>TRBJ2-2|NA|TRBD1|14|TRBV6-6
TGTGCCAGCTTAAACCAGGGGGACACCGGGGAGCTGTTTTTT
CASLNQGDTGELFF
>TRBJ2-7|NA|NA|14|TRBV29-1
TGCAGCGTTGAAACTGGGCAGGGTACGGACGAGCAGTACTTC
CSVETGQGTDEQYF
>TRBJ2-3|NA|NA|14|TRBV19
TGTGCCAGTAATTACCACAGCCGCACAGATACGCAGTATTTT
CASNYHSRTDTQYF
>TRBJ1-4|NA|NA|15|TRBV15
TGTGCCACCAGGGGCCAACCTGCAACTAATGAAAAACTGTTTTTT
CATRGQPATNEKLFF
>TRBJ1-1|NA|NA|17|TRBV2
TGTGCCAGCAGTGAAGGGATAACCGGCGGTATGAACACTGAAGCTTTCTTT
CASSEGITGGMNTEAFF
>TRBJ2-7|NA|TRBD1|15|TRBV7-2
TGTGCCAGCAGCTTAGGAGACAGGGATCTGTGGGAGCAGTACTTC
CASSLGDRDLWEQYF
>TRBJ1-5|NA|NA|13|TRBV5-1
TGCGCCAGCAGCCCGGGGGGGGATCAGCCCCAGCATTTT
CASSPGGDQPQHF
>TRBJ2-3|NA|NA|14|TRBV5-5
TGTGCCAGCAGCTCGTCGTCGTACACAGATACGCAGTATTTT
CASSSSSYTDTQYF
>TRBJ1-3|NA|NA|15|TRBV9
TGTGCCAGCAGCGGGGCTTGGGCAGGGGGAAACACCATATATTTT
CASSGAWAGGNTIYF
>TRBJ2-6|NA|NA|17|TRBV19
TGTGCCAGTAGTCTGACAGGATCGCCCTCTGGGGCCAACGTCCTGACTTTC
CASSLTGSPSGANVLTF
>TRBJ2-1|once|TRBD2|14|TRBV29-1
TGCAGCGGTAAGGGTCAAGCGGGATACAATGAGCAGTTCTTC
CSGKGQAGYNEQFF
>TRBJ1-5|NA|NA|13|TRBV28
TGTGCCAGCAGGGTTTACAGGGATCAGCCCCAGCATTTT
CASRVYRDQPQHF
>TRBJ2-1|NA|TRBD2|17|TRBV5-1
TGCGCCAGCAGCCTAGGACTAGCGGGAGATCTCTCCGCTGAGCAGTTCTTC
CASSLGLAGDLSAEQFF
>TRBJ2-2|NA|NA|15|TRBV18
TGTGCCAGCTCACCACAACAGGGTCACACCGGGGAGCTGTTTTTT
CASSPQQGHTGELFF
>TRBJ2-5|NA|TRBD1|14|TRBV19
TGTGCCAGTACCCCGGGACAGGGATGGGAGACCCAGTACTTC
CASTPGQGWETQYF
>TRBJ2-3|NA|NA|11|TRBV7-9
TGTGCCAGCAGGCAGGTCGAGACGCAGTATTTT
CASRQVETQYF
>TRBJ2-7|NA|TRBD1|16|TRBV5-1
TGCGCCAGCAGCCCCCGGACAGGGGAAAGGATCTACGAGCAGTACTTC
CASSPRTGERIYEQYF
>TRBJ1-1|once|NA|13|TRBV4-1
TGCGCCAGCAGCCTTCGGACCCTGGGAGAGGCTTTCTTT
CASSLRTLGEAFF
>TRBJ2-5|NA|TRBD1|15|TRBV7-7
TGTGCTAGCAGCTTAGATAGGACAGGGTCAGAGACCCAGTACTTC
CASSLDRTGSETQYF
>TRBJ1-6|NA|TRBD1|15|TRBV6-5
TGTGCCAGCAGACGAGACAGGGGGGATAATTCACCCCTCCACTTT
CASRRDRGDNSPLHF
>TRBJ1-2|NA|TRBD1|15|TRBV7-2
TGTGCCAGCAGCCCCCCGGACAGGGGTAACTATGGCTACACCTTC
CASSPPDRGNYGYTF
>TRBJ1-5|NA|NA|12|TRBV20-1
TGCAGTGCTAGTCGTAGCAATCAGCCCCAGCATTTT
CSASRSNQPQHF
>TRBJ1-2|NA|NA|14|TRBV5-4
TGTGCCAGCAGCCCTCAACAGGGCAACTATGGCTACACCTTC
CASSPQQGNYGYTF
>TRBJ2-7|few|NA|13|TRBV2
TGTGCCAGCAGTGCGTCAGGTCCGCTCGAGCAGTACTTC
CASSASGPLEQYF
>TRBJ2-2|NA|NA|14|TRBV10-2
TGCGCCCACTCGGGATCGGCGAGCTCCGGGGAGCTGTTTTTT
CAHSGSASSGELFF
>TRBJ2-1|NA|NA|16|TRBV18
TGTGCCAGCTCACCAAAGGGGGAGTACGGAAGGGATGAGCAGTTCTTC
CASSPKGEYGRDEQFF
>TRBJ1-5|NA|TRBD1|14|TRBV6-5
TGTGCCAGCAGGGGGACAGGGAAGAATCAGCCCCAGCATTTT
CASRGTGKNQPQHF
>TRBJ1-1|NA|TRBD1|14|TRBV7-2
TGTGCCAGCAGCTTAAGGACAGGAAAACGAGGAGCTTTCTTT
CASSLRTGKRGAFF
>TRBJ2-7|NA|TRBD1|15|TRBV18
TGTGCCAGCCGTCCAGGACAGGGGCTCTCCTACGAGCAGTACTTC
CASRPGQGLSYEQYF